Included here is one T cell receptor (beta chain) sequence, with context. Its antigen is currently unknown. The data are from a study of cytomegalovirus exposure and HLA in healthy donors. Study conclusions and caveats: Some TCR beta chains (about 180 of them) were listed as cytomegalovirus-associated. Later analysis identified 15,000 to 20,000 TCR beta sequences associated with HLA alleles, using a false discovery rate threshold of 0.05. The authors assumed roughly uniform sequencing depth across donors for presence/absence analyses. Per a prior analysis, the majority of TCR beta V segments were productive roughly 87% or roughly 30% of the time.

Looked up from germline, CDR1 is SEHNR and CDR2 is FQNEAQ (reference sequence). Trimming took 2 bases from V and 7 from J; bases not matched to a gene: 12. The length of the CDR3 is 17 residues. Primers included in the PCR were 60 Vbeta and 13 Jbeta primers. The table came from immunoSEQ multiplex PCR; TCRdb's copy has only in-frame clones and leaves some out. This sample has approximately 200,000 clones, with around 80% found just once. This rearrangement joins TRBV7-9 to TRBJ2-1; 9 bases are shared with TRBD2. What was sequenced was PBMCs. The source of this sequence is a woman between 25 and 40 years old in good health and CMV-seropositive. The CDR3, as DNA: TGTGCCAGCAGCTTATCAAGCGGGAGGTATGAAGTTAATGAGCAGTTCTTC. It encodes CASSLSSGRYEVNEQFF.